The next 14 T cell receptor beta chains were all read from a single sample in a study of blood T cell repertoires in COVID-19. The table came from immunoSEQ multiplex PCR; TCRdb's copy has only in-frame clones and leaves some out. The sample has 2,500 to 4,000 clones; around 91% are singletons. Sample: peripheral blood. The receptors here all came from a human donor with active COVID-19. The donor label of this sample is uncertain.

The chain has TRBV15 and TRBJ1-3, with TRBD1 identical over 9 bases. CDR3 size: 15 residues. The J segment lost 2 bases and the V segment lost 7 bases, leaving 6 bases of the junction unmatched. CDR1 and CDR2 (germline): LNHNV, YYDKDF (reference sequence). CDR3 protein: CATTPNRGPGNTIYF. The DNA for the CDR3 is TGTGCCACCACCCCAAACAGGGGGCCTGGAAACACCATATATTTT.

CDR3 protein: CATSRDGQGNQPQHF. CDR3 DNA: TGTGCCACCAGCAGAGACGGACAGGGCAATCAGCCCCAGCATTTT. The chain employs TRBV15 and TRBJ1-5; TRBD1 matches at 7 bases. This CDR3 comprises 15 residues. CDR1 LNHNV and CDR2 YYDKDF come from the germline V gene (reference sequence). Unmatched junction bases numbered 1, after V lost 0 bases and J lost 2 bases.

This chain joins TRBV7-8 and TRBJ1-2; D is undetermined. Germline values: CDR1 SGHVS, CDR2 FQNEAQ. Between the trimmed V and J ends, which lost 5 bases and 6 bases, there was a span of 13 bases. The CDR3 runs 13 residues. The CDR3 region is CASSKPGSHGYTF. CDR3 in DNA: TGTGCCAGCAGCAAACCGGGATCCCATGGCTACACCTTC.

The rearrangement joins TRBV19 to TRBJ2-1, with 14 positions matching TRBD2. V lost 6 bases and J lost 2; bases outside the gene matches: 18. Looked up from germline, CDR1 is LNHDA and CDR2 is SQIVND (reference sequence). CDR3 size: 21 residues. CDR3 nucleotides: TGTGCCAGTAGCATATACGGTTGGGGACTAGCGGGAGCACGCACCTACAATGAGCAGTTCTTC. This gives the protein CASSIYGWGLAGARTYNEQFF.

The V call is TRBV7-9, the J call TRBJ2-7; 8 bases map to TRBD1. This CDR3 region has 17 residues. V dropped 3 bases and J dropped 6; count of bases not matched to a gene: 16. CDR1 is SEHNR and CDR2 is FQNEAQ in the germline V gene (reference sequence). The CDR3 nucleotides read TGTGCCAGCAGCTTCGCCCCCCAGGGGGCCAAACCGGGCGAGCAGTACTTC. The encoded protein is CASSFAPQGAKPGEQYF.

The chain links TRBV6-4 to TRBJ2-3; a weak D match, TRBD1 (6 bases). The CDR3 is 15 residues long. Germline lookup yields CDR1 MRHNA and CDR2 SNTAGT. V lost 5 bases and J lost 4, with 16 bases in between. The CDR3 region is CASSPRGGGADTQYF. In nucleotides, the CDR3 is TGTGCCAGCAGTCCCCGGGGTGGGGGCGCAGATACGCAGTATTTT.

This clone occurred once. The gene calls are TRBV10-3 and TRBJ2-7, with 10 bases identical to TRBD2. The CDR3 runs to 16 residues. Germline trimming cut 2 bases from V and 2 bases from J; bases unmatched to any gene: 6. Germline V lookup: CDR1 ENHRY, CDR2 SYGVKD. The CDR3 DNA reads TGTGCCATCAGTGAGCCGTGGACTAGCGGAACCTACGAGCAGTACTTC. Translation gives CAISEPWTSGTYEQYF.

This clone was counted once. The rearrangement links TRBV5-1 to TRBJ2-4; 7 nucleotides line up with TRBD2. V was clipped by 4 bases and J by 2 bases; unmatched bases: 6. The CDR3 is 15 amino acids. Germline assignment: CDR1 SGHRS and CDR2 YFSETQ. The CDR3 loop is CASSPMTSSKNIQYF. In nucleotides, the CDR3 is TGCGCCAGCAGCCCTATGACTAGCTCCAAAAACATTCAGTACTTC.

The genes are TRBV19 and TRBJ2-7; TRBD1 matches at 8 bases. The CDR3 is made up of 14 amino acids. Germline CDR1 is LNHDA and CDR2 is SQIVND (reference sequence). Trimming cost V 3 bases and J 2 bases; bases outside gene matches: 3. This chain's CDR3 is CASSMGQVTYEQYF. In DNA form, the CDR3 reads TGTGCCAGTAGTATGGGACAGGTAACCTACGAGCAGTACTTC.

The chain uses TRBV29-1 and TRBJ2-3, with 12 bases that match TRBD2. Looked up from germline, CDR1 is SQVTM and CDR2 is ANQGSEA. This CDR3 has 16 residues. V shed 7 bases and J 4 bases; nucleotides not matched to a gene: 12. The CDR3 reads CSAARVTSGSADTQYF. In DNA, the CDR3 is TGCAGCGCCGCAAGGGTGACTAGCGGGAGTGCAGATACGCAGTATTTT.

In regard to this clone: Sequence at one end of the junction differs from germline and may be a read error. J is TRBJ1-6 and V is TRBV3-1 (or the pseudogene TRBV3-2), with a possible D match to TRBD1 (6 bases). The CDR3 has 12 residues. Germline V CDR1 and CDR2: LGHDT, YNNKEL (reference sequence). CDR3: CASSQDRTVWSF. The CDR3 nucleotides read TGTGCCAGCAGCCAAGACCGGACAGTATGGTCCTTT.

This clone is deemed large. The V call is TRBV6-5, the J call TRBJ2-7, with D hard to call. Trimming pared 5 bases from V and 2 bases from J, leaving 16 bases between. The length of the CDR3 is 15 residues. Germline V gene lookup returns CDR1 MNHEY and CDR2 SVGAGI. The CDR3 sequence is CASSPTLAATYEQYF. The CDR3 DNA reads TGTGCCAGCAGTCCCACCTTGGCTGCCACCTACGAGCAGTACTTC.

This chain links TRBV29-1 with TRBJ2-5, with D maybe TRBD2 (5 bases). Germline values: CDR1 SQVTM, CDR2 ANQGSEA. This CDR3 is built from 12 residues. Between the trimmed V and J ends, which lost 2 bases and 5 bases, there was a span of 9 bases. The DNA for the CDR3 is TGCAGCGTTGAATCTAGCTCTGAGACCCAGTACTTC. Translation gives CSVESSSETQYF.

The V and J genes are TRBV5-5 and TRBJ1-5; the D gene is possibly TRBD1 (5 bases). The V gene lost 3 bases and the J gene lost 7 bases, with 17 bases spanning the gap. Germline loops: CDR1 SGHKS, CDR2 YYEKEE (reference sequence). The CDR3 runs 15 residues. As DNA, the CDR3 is TGTGCCAGCAGCTCGGGGGAAGGGTATAGGCAGCCCCAGCATTTT. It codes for CASSSGEGYRQPQHF.